Included here is one T cell receptor (beta chain) sequence, with context. Its antigen is not identified. The data derive from a study of shared clonotypes between healthy human individuals. On the study more broadly: Used for every donor were three CD4 naive, three CD4 memory, two CD8 naive and one CD8 memory plate.

This CDR3 has 16 residues. The ends were cut back, 0 bases at V and 6 bases at J, with 14 bases in the middle. The germline V gene has CDR1 MGHRA and CDR2 YSYEKL. Samples underwent the assay at deep level. Produced via immunoSEQ multiplex PCR; TCRdb's table is partial and in-frame only. The sample lists 2 million to 2.5 million clones, 92% occurring once. Overall study findings and caveats: The authors sampled blood alone, and tissue repertoires likely differ. Of the naive CD4 clonotypes, approximately 5% were shared across a handful of donors.

Sequencing was carried out using naive CD4+ T cells from PBMCs. The subset here: CD45RA+ positively selected. The TCR was taken from a man between 18 and 35 years old in good health. Some clones in this sample may be carry-over from other donors' samples. The chain employs TRBV4-1 and TRBJ2-2; D possibly corresponds to TRBD2 (6 bases). The CDR3 is CASSQEASVTSGELFF. The CDR3 DNA follows: TGCGCCAGCAGCCAAGAAGCTAGCGTGACCTCCGGGGAGCTGTTTTTT.